This record concerns one T cell receptor (beta chain) sequence. V lost 0 bases to trimming and J lost 9 bases, with 6 bases between them. CDR1 and CDR2 (germline): DFQATT, SNEGSKA (reference sequence). The CDR3 spans 11 residues. The data belong to a study of CD8 T cells in Susac syndrome. CD8+ and CD4+ T cells taken from blood had their TCR beta sequenced. The controls, all healthy donors, were matched for age and sex. TEMRA cells were FACS-enriched and CD8+ and CD4+ T cells negatively isolated. Random hexamers were used to reverse transcribe the RNA input (about 0.45 to 1 ug). TCRdb redid the calling of the immunoSEQ multiplex PCR reads with MiXCR, one entry per CDR3 protein. Of fewer than 200,000 distinct CDR3 sequences in the sample, 85% to 95% were seen once.

Sequencing was done on a sample of CD4+ T cells from PBMCs. V usage is TRBV20-1 and J usage is TRBJ2-1; D not resolved. The origin of this receptor is a human donor in good health. The CDR3 spells CSARDRGEQFF. CDR3 nucleotide sequence: TGCAGTGCTAGAGATAGAGGTGAGCAGTTCTTC.